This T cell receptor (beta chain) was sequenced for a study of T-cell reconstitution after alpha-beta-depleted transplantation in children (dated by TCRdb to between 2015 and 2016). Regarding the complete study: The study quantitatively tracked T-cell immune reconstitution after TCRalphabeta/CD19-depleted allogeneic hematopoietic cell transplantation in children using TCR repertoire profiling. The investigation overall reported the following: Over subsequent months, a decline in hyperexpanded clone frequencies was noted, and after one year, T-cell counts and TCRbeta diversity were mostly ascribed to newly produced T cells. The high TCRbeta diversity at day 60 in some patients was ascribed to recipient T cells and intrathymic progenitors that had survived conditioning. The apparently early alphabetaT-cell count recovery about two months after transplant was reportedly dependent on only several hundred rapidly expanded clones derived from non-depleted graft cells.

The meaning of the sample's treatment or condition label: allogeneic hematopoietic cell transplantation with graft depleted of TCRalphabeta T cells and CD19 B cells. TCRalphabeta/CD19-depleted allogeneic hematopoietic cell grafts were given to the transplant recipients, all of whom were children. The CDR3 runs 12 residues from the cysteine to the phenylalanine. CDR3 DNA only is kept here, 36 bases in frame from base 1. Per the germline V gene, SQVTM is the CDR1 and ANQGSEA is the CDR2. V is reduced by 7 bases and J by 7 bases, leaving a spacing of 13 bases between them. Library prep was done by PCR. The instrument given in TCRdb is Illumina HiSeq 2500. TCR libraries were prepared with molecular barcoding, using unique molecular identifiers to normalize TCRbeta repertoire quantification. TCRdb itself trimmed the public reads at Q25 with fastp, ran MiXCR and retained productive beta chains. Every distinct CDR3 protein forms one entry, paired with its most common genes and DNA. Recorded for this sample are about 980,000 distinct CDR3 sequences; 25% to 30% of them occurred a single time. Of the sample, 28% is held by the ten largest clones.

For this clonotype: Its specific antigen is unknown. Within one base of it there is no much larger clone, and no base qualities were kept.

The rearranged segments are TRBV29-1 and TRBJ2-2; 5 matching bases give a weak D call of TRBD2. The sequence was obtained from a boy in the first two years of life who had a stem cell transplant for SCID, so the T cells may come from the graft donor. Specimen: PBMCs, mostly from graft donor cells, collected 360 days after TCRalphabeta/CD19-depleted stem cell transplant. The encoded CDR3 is CSGGSSGGELFF. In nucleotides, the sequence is TGCAGCGGAGGGAGTTCGGGCGGGGAGCTGTTTTTT.